Following are 31 T cell receptor beta chains from one sample sequenced in a study of blood T cell repertoires in COVID-19. Produced via immunoSEQ multiplex PCR; TCRdb's table is partial and in-frame only. Among around 310,000 clones listed, around 87% were seen once. Sequencing was carried out using peripheral blood. The source of these receptors is a woman in her 40s with COVID-19, enrolled during active disease.

The genes are TRBV23-1 and TRBJ1-1; D not resolved. TRBV23-1 is an ORF, with its function uncertain. V was cut by 4 bases and J by 1 base, with 7 bases left in between. CDR3 size: 13 residues. DNA of the CDR3: TGCGCCAGCAGTCTCGCGCCGAACACTGAAGCTTTCTTT. It codes for CASSLAPNTEAFF.

The rearrangement joins TRBV7-9 to TRBJ1-2, with 7 bases lining up with TRBD1. CDR1 and CDR2 from the germline V gene are SEHNR and FQNEAQ (reference sequence). The CDR3 runs to 13 residues. V dropped 5 bases and J dropped 3; count of bases not matched to a gene: 3. Here the CDR3 reads CASSHGTDYGYTF. In nucleotides, the CDR3 is TGTGCCAGCAGCCACGGGACAGACTATGGCTACACCTTC.

J is TRBJ1-1 and V is TRBV12-3 or TRBV12-4, with D tentatively TRBD1 (5 bases). CDR3 size: 12 residues. V dropped 5 bases and J dropped 11 bases, with 15 bases sitting between them. CDR3 coding DNA: TGTGCCAGCAGTAGCGGGACTGTTACGGCTTTCTTT. Translated, it gives CASSSGTVTAFF.

This chain joins TRBV4-3 and TRBJ1-6, with 11 bases identical to TRBD1. Germline lookup yields CDR1 LGHNA and CDR2 YSLEER. J gave up 7 bases and V 1 base, and 15 bases lay outside the gene matches. This CDR3 has 20 residues. The CDR3 bases are TGCGCCAGCAGCCAAGGGGCGAGGACAGGGGGCGGAATAGGGAATTCACCCCTCCACTTT. This encodes CASSQGARTGGGIGNSPLHF.

The chain links TRBV10-3 to TRBJ2-1; D not resolved. The CDR3 is 15 amino acids. Trimming stripped 3 bases from V and 0 bases from J, with 9 bases between. The V gene's germline CDR1 is ENHRY and CDR2 SYGVKD. The CDR3 region is CAISESLSSYNEQFF. The CDR3 region has the DNA TGTGCCATCAGTGAATCACTTAGCTCCTACAATGAGCAGTTCTTC.

This chain joins TRBV15 and TRBJ1-2; the match to TRBD1 covers 9 bases. The CDR3 sequence is 18 residues long. V lost 0 bases to trimming and J lost 3 bases; unmatched junction nucleotides: 11. Germline lookup yields CDR1 LNHNV and CDR2 YYDKDF (reference sequence). The CDR3 loop reads CATSRDRDRGYLDYGYTF. The CDR3 coding sequence is TGTGCCACCAGCAGAGATCGAGACAGGGGGTATTTAGACTATGGCTACACCTTC.

This rearrangement joins TRBV10-3 to TRBJ2-2; 8 positions match TRBD1. Losses at the gene ends were 1 base for V and 3 bases for J; bases not matched to a gene: 7. Germline CDR1 is ENHRY and CDR2 is SYGVKD. CDR3 length equals 17 residues. The CDR3 region is CAISEYRTGWDTGELFF. In nucleotides, the CDR3 is TGTGCCATCAGTGAGTACCGGACAGGGTGGGACACCGGGGAGCTGTTTTTT.

V usage is TRBV4-1 and J usage is TRBJ2-1, with a tentative D call TRBD2 (6 bases). The length of the CDR3 is 15 residues. Per the germline V gene, CDR1 is MGHRA and CDR2 is YSYEKL. V was shortened by 1 base and J by 2 bases, with 9 bases between the two germline ends. The CDR3 DNA reads as TGCGCCAGCAGCCAAGTAGGCGGGACCTACAATGAGCAGTTCTTC. It codes for CASSQVGGTYNEQFF.

The J gene is TRBJ2-7, the V gene TRBV7-2; a weak D match, TRBD1 (6 bases). In germline, CDR1 is SGHTA, CDR2 FQGNSA. CDR3 length: 14 amino acids. V gave up 2 bases and J gave up 2 bases, with 10 bases separating them. The CDR3 nucleotides are TGTGCCAGCAGCTTAATGGGACACACCTACGAGCAGTACTTC. This translates into CASSLMGHTYEQYF.

The J gene is TRBJ2-7, the V gene TRBV6-2 or TRBV6-3, with a tentative D call TRBD1 (6 bases). Trimming pared 5 bases from V and 0 bases from J, leaving 20 bases between. Germline lookup yields CDR1 MNHEY and CDR2 SVGEGT. The CDR3 contains 17 residues. The CDR3 is CASSPRDTKASSYEQYF. The CDR3 DNA reads TGTGCCAGCAGTCCCCGGGACACAAAAGCCAGCTCCTACGAGCAGTACTTC.

In DNA, the CDR3 is TGTGCCAGCAGCCAAGGAGGGTATGAGCAGTTCTTC. It is translated as CASSQGGYEQFF. This chain connects TRBV3-1 (or the pseudogene TRBV3-2) to TRBJ2-1; the D gene is possibly TRBD2 (5 bases). Germline V CDR1 and CDR2: LGHDT, YNNKEL (reference sequence). CDR3 size: 12 residues. Trimming removed 1 base from V and 8 bases from J, with 6 bases in between.

This clone was counted a single time. Here the CDR3 reads CASSWGGLGYTF. The CDR3 bases are TGTGCCAGCAGCTGGGGGGGCCTTGGCTACACCTTC. The rearrangement joins TRBV5-6 to TRBJ1-2; D perhaps matches TRBD1 (6 bases). Germline CDR1 and CDR2: SGHDT and YYEEEE. V lost 3 bases and J lost 7, with 10 bases in between. This CDR3 is built from 12 residues.

V gene TRBV5-1 combines with J gene TRBJ1-4, with TRBD1 as a possible D gene (6 bases). Germline CDR1 is SGHRS and CDR2 is YFSETQ. V lost 4 bases and J lost 10, with 8 bases in between. CDR3 length equals 11 residues. The CDR3 nucleotides read TGCGCCAGCAGCCAAGGGGGAAAACTGTTTTTT. Translation: CASSQGGKLFF.

The chain uses TRBV28 and TRBJ1-1; a possible D gene is TRBD1 (6 bases). The germline CDR1 and CDR2 sequences are MDHEN and SYDVKM. V gave up 7 bases and J gave up 4 bases, with 13 bases separating them. The CDR3 sequence is 13 residues long. In DNA form, the CDR3 reads TGTGCCAGCAAGATACAGGGTGTCACTGAAGCTTTCTTT. Translation gives CASKIQGVTEAFF.

On this clone itself: Other DNA variants within this sample encode the same CDR3. The chain links TRBV5-1 to TRBJ2-5; TRBD1 matches at 10 bases. CDR1 SGHRS and CDR2 YFSETQ come from the germline V gene. The CDR3 sequence is 15 residues long. The trim removed 0 bases at V and 3 bases at J, leaving 2 bases unmatched. The DNA for the CDR3 is TGCGCCAGCAGCTTGGGCGGGACAGGGGAAGAGACCCAGTACTTC. Amino acid sequence: CASSLGGTGEETQYF. Combining the CDR3 with reference TRBV5-1 and TRBJ2-5 gives the whole variable domain KAGVTQTPRYLIKTRGQQVTLSCSPISGHRSVSWYQQTPGQGLQFLFEYFSETQRNKGNFPGRFSGRQFSNSRSEMNVSTLELGDSALYLCASSLGGTGEETQYFGPGTRLLVL.

The chain has TRBV5-1 and TRBJ2-1, with a possible D match to TRBD1 (6 bases). The length of the CDR3 is 14 residues. The V and J ends lost 3 bases and 13 bases respectively, with 20 bases between them. The germline gives CDR1 SGHRS, CDR2 YFSETQ. CDR3 sequence reads: CASSSQPDGGHQFF. For the CDR3, the DNA is TGCGCCAGCAGCTCCCAGCCAGATGGGGGACACCAGTTCTTC.

The rearrangement links TRBV28 to TRBJ2-4; weak D call: TRBD1 (6 bases). The CDR3 consists of 13 residues. From germline, CDR1 is MDHEN and CDR2 SYDVKM. Trimming left V 5 bases short and J 6 bases short, with 11 bases between. The chain's CDR3 is CASSNRAGNIQYF. In DNA form, the CDR3 reads TGTGCCAGCAGTAACAGGGCGGGAAACATTCAGTACTTC.

The chain employs TRBV13 and TRBJ2-7; 14 bases agree with TRBD2. The CDR3 spans 18 residues. The V and J ends lost 3 bases and 5 bases, in that order; junction bases with no gene match: 12. CDR1 is PRHDT, CDR2 FYEKMQ, per germline (reference sequence). The CDR3 DNA follows: TGTGCCAGCAGCTTCCTCCTAGGGACTAGCGGGAGCCCCGACGAGCAGTACTTC. Translation: CASSFLLGTSGSPDEQYF.

V and J are TRBV5-6 and TRBJ1-2; 7 bases fit TRBD1. The CDR3 loop spans 14 amino acids. CDR1 is SGHDT and CDR2 is YYEEEE in the germline V gene. The trim removed 4 bases at V and 6 bases at J, leaving 9 bases unmatched. CDR3 sequence: CASSPQGVLNGYTF. The CDR3 DNA reads as TGTGCCAGCAGCCCTCAGGGGGTTCTTAATGGCTACACCTTC. Combining the CDR3 with reference TRBV5-6 and TRBJ1-2 gives the whole variable domain DAGVTQSPTHLIKTRGQQVTLRCSPKSGHDTVSWYQQALGQGPQFIFQYYEEEERQRGNFPDRFSGHQFPNYSSELNVNALLLGDSALYLCASSPQGVLNGYTFGSGTRLTVV.

The V and J genes are TRBV28 and TRBJ1-4; 9 positions match TRBD1. The CDR3 is 15 residues long. Germline lookup yields CDR1 MDHEN and CDR2 SYDVKM. The V segment lost 8 bases and the J segment 0 bases; nucleotides outside the gene matches: 4. CDR3 sequence reads: CASQTGGATNEKLFF. CDR3 in DNA: TGTGCCAGCCAGACAGGGGGGGCAACTAATGAAAAACTGTTTTTT.

V is TRBV19 and J is TRBJ1-4; D unresolved. The CDR3 covers 16 residues. Deletions cut 7 bases from V and 0 bases from J, with 15 bases between. CDR1 is LNHDA and CDR2 is SQIVND in the germline V gene (reference sequence). This CDR3 reads CASTNSEFSTNEKLFF. As DNA, the CDR3 is TGTGCCAGTACCAACTCTGAATTTTCAACTAATGAAAAACTGTTTTTT.

As to this clone: Other DNA variants within this sample encode the same CDR3. The rearrangement links TRBV3-1 (or the pseudogene TRBV3-2) to TRBJ1-1; D call uncertain. CDR3 length: 13 residues. Germline V CDR1 and CDR2: LGHDT, YNNKEL (reference sequence). Deletions cut 1 base from V and 5 bases from J, with 8 bases between. This CDR3 reads CASSQGPGTEAFF. The CDR3, as DNA: TGTGCCAGCAGCCAAGGCCCCGGGACTGAAGCTTTCTTT.

The rearrangement uses TRBV29-1 and TRBJ1-4; D perhaps matches TRBD1 (5 bases). The CDR3 has 14 residues. The V gene's germline CDR1 is SQVTM and CDR2 ANQGSEA. V was clipped by 7 bases and J by 8 bases, with 20 bases between them. The CDR3 DNA reads as TGCAGCGCCAACGGGGGGACGGTAGGGGAAAAACTGTTTTTT. It yields the protein CSANGGTVGEKLFF. The full variable domain, with the rest looked up from reference TRBV29-1 and TRBJ1-4, is SAVISQKPSRDICQRGTSLTIQCQVDSQVTMMFWYRQQPGQSLTLIATANQGSEATYESGFVIDKFPISRPNLTFSTLTVSNMSPEDSSIYLCSANGGTVGEKLFFGSGTQLSVL.

The chain joins TRBV4-1 to TRBJ2-1, with D uncertain. With 4 bases removed from V and 7 bases from J, the gap between germline ends came to 8 bases. The CDR3 is 12 amino acids. Germline CDR1 reads MGHRA; CDR2 reads YSYEKL. CDR3 coding DNA: TGCGCCAGCAGCCTAGACATGAATGAGCAGTTCTTC. It encodes CASSLDMNEQFF.

The gene calls are TRBV14 and TRBJ2-5, with D possibly being TRBD1 (6 bases). The CDR3 length is 11 residues. Germline values: CDR1 SGHDN, CDR2 FVKESK. Trimming shortened V by 2 bases and J by 9 bases, and 7 bases separated the two germline ends. The CDR3 DNA reads as TGTGCCAGCAGCCAACAGGGGTCCCAGTACTTC. This sequence encodes CASSQQGSQYF.

V and J are TRBV15 and TRBJ1-4, with no clear D. Trimming took 8 bases from V and 6 from J, leaving 13 bases between them. CDR1 is LNHNV, CDR2 YYDKDF, per germline (reference sequence). This CDR3 is built from 13 residues. In DNA form, the CDR3 reads TGTGCCACCGGAGGAGTGATCCATGAAAAACTGTTTTTT. Its translation is CATGGVIHEKLFF.

The CDR3 DNA is TGCGCCAGCAGCCAAGCATTTGGAGGGGCTGAAGATACGCAGTATTTT. This sequence encodes CASSQAFGGAEDTQYF. The chain has TRBV4-3 and TRBJ2-3, with TRBD2 as a possible D gene (6 bases). The CDR3 length is 16 residues. V was shortened by 1 base and J by 5 bases, with 16 bases between the two germline ends. Germline lookup yields CDR1 LGHNA and CDR2 YSLEER.

The chain uses TRBV9 and TRBJ1-2; 8 nucleotides match TRBD1. Unmatched junction bases numbered 3, after V lost 0 bases and J lost 5 bases. Germline assignment: CDR1 SGDLS and CDR2 YYNGEE. This CDR3 is 14 amino acids long. The CDR3 here is CASSVAGGGYGYTF. The DNA for the CDR3 is TGTGCCAGCAGCGTAGCAGGGGGCGGATATGGCTACACCTTC.

The chain combines TRBV27 with TRBJ2-3, with no clear D. Trimming stripped 3 bases from V and 2 bases from J, with 9 bases between. From germline, CDR1 is MNHEY and CDR2 SMNVEV (reference sequence). The CDR3 loop spans 14 amino acids. CDR3 sequence: CASSFYRYTDTQYF. The CDR3 bases are TGTGCCAGCAGTTTTTATCGGTACACAGATACGCAGTATTTT.

The V call is TRBV28, the J call TRBJ1-2; D is undetermined. The CDR3 length is 13 residues. V lost 6 bases and J lost 3, with 11 bases in between. Germline CDR1 and CDR2: MDHEN and SYDVKM. The CDR3 bases are TGTGCCAGCAGGCCCACCGGAGACTATGGCTACACCTTC. This encodes CASRPTGDYGYTF.

This sequence joins TRBV28 and TRBJ1-3; D not resolved. This CDR3 has 13 amino acids. Germline V gene sequence: CDR1 MDHEN, CDR2 SYDVKM. Trimming cost V 7 bases and J 4 bases, with 11 bases left between them. The CDR3 region has the DNA TGTGCCAGCACCCCGACTCCGGGAAACACCATATATTTT. It codes for CASTPTPGNTIYF.